Described below is a single TCR beta chain sequence and its context. The sample belongs to a study of T cells in localized non-small cell lung cancer. Sequencing used immunoSEQ multiplex PCR; TCRdb keeps in-frame clones, though not all of them. The data hold tens of thousands of clones, with 87% observed a single time. This receptor was taken from a man aged 40-75 years with stage I squamous cell lung carcinoma. The sample was peripheral blood, taken before any cancer treatment.

The CDR3 loop reads CASSIRPNTEAFF. In DNA form, the CDR3 reads TGTGCCAGTAGTATCCGCCCGAACACTGAAGCTTTCTTT. V is TRBV19 and J is TRBJ1-1; no firm D call. V lost 3 bases, J lost 1 base, and 6 bases lay in between. Germline V gene lookup returns CDR1 LNHDA and CDR2 SQIVND (reference sequence). The CDR3 covers 13 residues.